The source of this TCR beta chain is a study of T cells in Graves' hyperthyroidism and ophthalmopathy. Study at large: Sampling of peripheral blood happened at initial diagnosis, prior to any treatment.

V was clipped by 4 bases and J by 1 base, with 8 bases between them. This CDR3 spans 14 amino acids. Per germline, CDR1 SNHLY and CDR2 FYNNEI. The TCR beta CDR3 regions underwent amplification using RNA transcripts as the source. When the TCR CDR3 underwent first-round RT-PCR, the HTBI primer set was used. TCRdb called the multiplex PCR reads again in MiXCR, with one record for every CDR3 protein. The repertoire holds 500,000 to 800,000 distinct CDR3 sequences, more than 14% seen once, with around 13% in the top ten. Each diagnosis was grounded in clinical symptoms, serum thyroxine and TRAb, thyroid ultrasound, and orbital computed tomography. Ten or more counts support this clonotype.

The source material was blood. This receptor was identified in a woman aged 50 to 65 with Graves' ophthalmopathy. J is TRBJ1-5 and V is TRBV2; D unresolved. The CDR3, as DNA: TGTGCCAGCAGTGTTCAGGCAAGCAATCAGCCCCAGCATTTT. Amino acid sequence: CASSVQASNQPQHF.